This T cell receptor (beta chain) was recovered during a study of CD8+ T cells in alopecia areata. cDNA serving as the sequencing template came from extracted, reverse transcribed RNA. Profiled with immunoSEQ multiplex PCR; TCRdb holds only in-frame clones, not every one. Of about 200,000 clones in the sample, about 61% were seen once. Losses at the gene ends were 5 bases for V and 5 bases for J; bases not matched to a gene: 15. The CDR3 length is 18 residues. Per germline, CDR1 MNHEY and CDR2 SMNVEV (reference sequence). The V gene is TRBV27, the J gene TRBJ1-6; 7 nucleotides agree with TRBD1. What was sequenced was CD8+ T cells sorted from blood. The clonotype originates from a human donor in good health. CDR3 in DNA: TGTGCCAGCAGTGTATACCCCGTTGGGACAGAAGATAATTCACCCCTCCACTTT. It is translated as CASSVYPVGTEDNSPLHF.